A single sample is the source of the 29 T cell receptor beta chains below, sequenced in a study of PD-L1 blockade in urothelial cancer. Method: immunoSEQ multiplex PCR; TCRdb's copy keeps in-frame clones and lacks some. The data hold under 45,000 clones, with 82% observed a single time. This sample comprised PBMCs, obtained around atezolizumab (anti-PD-L1) treatment. The receptors were gathered from a man aged 60-69 years with urothelial cancer.

The chain carries TRBV2 and TRBJ2-3; D unclear. The CDR3 extends over 14 amino acids. V was shortened by 8 bases and J by 0 bases, with 12 bases between the two germline ends. Germline-derived CDR1 and CDR2 are SNHLY and FYNNEI. The CDR3 region is CASRSYVSTDTQYF. CDR3 coding DNA: TGTGCCAGCCGCTCCTACGTCAGCACAGATACGCAGTATTTT.

The rearrangement uses TRBV7-3 and TRBJ2-1, with a possible D match to TRBD2 (5 bases). Germline lookup yields CDR1 SGHTA and CDR2 FQGTGA. The CDR3 runs to 17 residues. V lost 5 bases to trimming and J lost 7 bases, with 24 bases between them. This chain's CDR3 is CASSPSTGILRSNEQFF. In DNA, the CDR3 is TGTGCCAGCAGCCCAAGCACGGGGATTTTACGTTCTAATGAGCAGTTCTTC.

The V and J genes are TRBV30 and TRBJ1-4; D is uncertain. V was cut by 7 bases and J by 8 bases, with 11 bases left in between. Germline CDR1 is GTSNPN and CDR2 is SVGIG (reference sequence). This CDR3 has 11 residues. Here the CDR3 DNA reads TGTGCCTCCCAGCAGGCAGAAAAACTGTTTTTT. Its translation is CASQQAEKLFF.

The chain combines TRBV11-2 with TRBJ2-5, with a tentative D call TRBD1 (6 bases). The germline V gene encodes CDR1 SGHAT and CDR2 FQNNGV. The CDR3 covers 14 residues. The germline V and J ends were trimmed by 4 bases and 0 bases, with 9 bases remaining between them. CDR3 bases: TGTGCCAGCAGCTCCGGACAGCACCAAGAGACCCAGTACTTC. Its protein product is CASSSGQHQETQYF.

The chain combines TRBV27 with TRBJ2-7; 8 nucleotides agree with TRBD1. The J segment lost 3 bases and the V segment lost 5 bases, leaving 9 bases of the junction unmatched. The length of the CDR3 is 15 residues. Germline assignment: CDR1 MNHEY and CDR2 SMNVEV (reference sequence). The CDR3 loop reads CASSAYQGADYEQYF. CDR3 bases: TGTGCCAGCAGTGCCTACCAGGGGGCGGACTACGAGCAGTACTTC.

The chain uses TRBV2 and TRBJ1-2, with D possibly being TRBD1 (6 bases). Trimming pared 8 bases from V and 2 bases from J, leaving 21 bases between. Germline V CDR1 and CDR2: SNHLY, FYNNEI. This CDR3 spans 16 amino acids. The CDR3 loop is CASGPGRGKWNYGYTF. The CDR3 coding sequence is TGTGCCAGCGGGCCCGGCAGGGGAAAGTGGAACTATGGCTACACCTTC.

The V and J genes are TRBV6-6 and TRBJ2-2; D is uncertain. Germline assignment: CDR1 MNHNY and CDR2 SVGAGI (reference sequence). V shed 6 bases and J shed 4 bases, with 9 bases lying between them. The CDR3 spans 13 residues. The CDR3 bases are TGTGCCAGCAGCCCAGCGTTCACCGGGGAGCTGTTTTTT. Encoded protein: CASSPAFTGELFF.

The DNA for the CDR3 is TGTGCCAGCAGCTTAGCTCAGGGAAACCGCTACACCTTC. Translated, it gives CASSLAQGNRYTF. The V and J genes are TRBV11-2 and TRBJ1-2; tentative D call: TRBD1 (5 bases). Trimming cost V 1 base and J 9 bases, with 12 bases left between them. Germline V gene sequence: CDR1 SGHAT, CDR2 FQNNGV. The CDR3 is 13 residues long.

This chain joins TRBV6-4 and TRBJ1-2, with TRBD1 matching 7 bases. Germline trimming cut 9 bases from V and 2 bases from J; bases unmatched to any gene: 12. Per germline, CDR1 MRHNA and CDR2 SNTAGT. This CDR3 contains 15 residues. The CDR3, as DNA: TGTGCCAGTACGCAGGGGGGAAGGCGGAACTATGGCTACACCTTC. This codes for CASTQGGRRNYGYTF.

This sequence joins TRBV5-4 and TRBJ1-1, with 10 bases that match TRBD1. The CDR3 consists of 15 residues. Trimming cost V 0 bases and J 3 bases; bases outside gene matches: 2. Germline V CDR1 and CDR2: SGHNT, YYREEE (reference sequence). The CDR3 loop is CASSLGQGADTEAFF. The DNA of the CDR3 is TGTGCCAGCAGCTTGGGACAGGGGGCGGACACTGAAGCTTTCTTT.

CDR3: CASSPGQGAYEQYF. The DNA for the CDR3 is TGCGCCAGCAGCCCGGGACAGGGGGCCTACGAGCAGTACTTC. This chain connects TRBV5-1 to TRBJ2-7, with 11 bases lining up with TRBD1. The V gene end was trimmed by 4 bases and the J gene end by 2 bases; junction bases not matched to a gene: 2. Germline V gene sequence: CDR1 SGHRS, CDR2 YFSETQ. The CDR3 consists of 14 residues.

V and J are TRBV4-1 and TRBJ1-1, with no clear D. The CDR3 is made up of 15 amino acids. Trimming stripped 2 bases from V and 1 base from J, with 11 bases between. The germline gives CDR1 MGHRA, CDR2 YSYEKL. The CDR3 DNA follows: TGCGCCAGCAGCCAAATACTTCCCCAGAACACTGAAGCTTTCTTT. Residues: CASSQILPQNTEAFF.

The chain combines TRBV28 with TRBJ1-2; D gene ambiguous. V shed 4 bases and J shed 2 bases, with 17 bases lying between them. Germline loops: CDR1 MDHEN, CDR2 SYDVKM. CDR3 length: 16 residues. Here the CDR3 DNA reads TGTGCCAGCAGTTCAGGATGGTGGGCTCTGAACTATGGCTACACCTTC. It encodes CASSSGWWALNYGYTF.

A few counts support this clone. This chain links TRBV4-1 with TRBJ2-7; unclear D gene. Trimming shortened V by 5 bases and J by 4 bases, and 9 bases separated the two germline ends. Germline lookup yields CDR1 MGHRA and CDR2 YSYEKL. The CDR3 loop spans 12 amino acids. The DNA for the CDR3 is TGCGCCAGCAGCTTGATCAGTTACGAGCAGTACTTC. It codes for CASSLISYEQYF.

The CDR3 nucleotides are TGTGCCAGTAGTACGCGGACTAGACCACAAGAGACCCAGTACTTC. Amino acid sequence: CASSTRTRPQETQYF. The chain links TRBV19 to TRBJ2-5, with 7 positions matching TRBD2. J was trimmed by 2 bases and V by 4 bases; bases with no gene match: 7. The CDR3 contains 15 residues. Germline V CDR1 and CDR2: LNHDA, SQIVND (reference sequence).

The rearrangement links TRBV7-9 to TRBJ1-6, with a tentative D call TRBD1 (6 bases). Germline CDR1 is SEHNR and CDR2 is FQNEAQ (reference sequence). CDR3 length: 16 amino acids. Trimming pared 6 bases from V and 5 bases from J, leaving 17 bases between. CDR3 in amino acids: CASRVVSGQNNSPLHF. The CDR3 bases are TGTGCCAGCAGGGTTGTCTCCGGACAGAATAATTCACCCCTCCACTTT.

V is TRBV2 and J is TRBJ1-2, with 7 bases that match TRBD1. J lost 7 bases, V lost 6 bases, and 8 bases had no gene match. The CDR3 has 13 amino acids. Germline V gives CDR1 SNHLY, CDR2 FYNNEI. The CDR3 spells CASRRQGQGGYTF. CDR3 nucleotide sequence: TGTGCCAGCAGGAGACAGGGTCAAGGTGGCTACACCTTC.

The gene calls are TRBV7-6 and TRBJ1-1; 7 nucleotides match TRBD1. Per germline, CDR1 SGHVS and CDR2 FNYEAQ. Germline trimming cut 5 bases from V and 3 bases from J; bases unmatched to any gene: 9. The CDR3 is 15 residues long. The CDR3 spells CASSPRGQVDTEAFF. As DNA, the CDR3 is TGTGCCAGCAGCCCAAGGGGGCAGGTGGACACTGAAGCTTTCTTT.

This chain connects TRBV6-6 to TRBJ2-3; possible D gene TRBD2, 5 bases. Between the trimmed V and J ends, which lost 5 bases and 2 bases, there was a span of 14 bases. There are 15 residues in the CDR3. CDR1 MNHNY and CDR2 SVGAGI come from the germline V gene (reference sequence). The CDR3 loop is CASSARGSDTDTQYF. In DNA form, the CDR3 reads TGTGCCAGCAGTGCTCGTGGGAGCGACACAGATACGCAGTATTTT.

The V and J genes are TRBV7-8 and TRBJ2-7, with D possibly matching TRBD2 (5 bases). CDR3 length: 16 residues. Trimming stripped 5 bases from V and 2 bases from J, with 19 bases between. The germline V gene encodes CDR1 SGHVS and CDR2 FQNEAQ. CDR3 DNA: TGTGCCAGCAGCCCCGTCGGCGGCCGGCGGGCCTACGAGCAGTACTTC. Protein sequence: CASSPVGGRRAYEQYF.

This chain links TRBV14 with TRBJ2-1, with 8 bases aligning to TRBD2. The CDR3 spans 16 residues. V shed 4 bases, J shed 3 bases, and the junction held 8 bases outside the gene matches. Germline CDR1 SGHDN, CDR2 FVKESK. As DNA, the CDR3 is TGTGCCAGCAGCCGGTACATTAGCGGGGTCTACAATGAGCAGTTCTTC. This translates into CASSRYISGVYNEQFF.

This clone turned up a few times. V is TRBV5-1 and J is TRBJ2-1; TRBD1 matches 9 bases. V lost 4 bases and J lost 8; bases outside the gene matches: 13. The CDR3 runs to 16 residues. The germline CDR1 and CDR2 sequences are SGHRS and YFSETQ. The CDR3 loop reads CASSPERDRVLDEQFF. As DNA, the CDR3 is TGCGCCAGCAGCCCGGAGCGGGACAGGGTCCTCGATGAGCAGTTCTTC.

DNA for the CDR3: TGTGCCAGTAGTAGAGACAGGGGGCATGGCGGGGAGCTGTTTTTT. This codes for CASSRDRGHGGELFF. The rearrangement joins TRBV19 to TRBJ2-2; 10 bases are a match to TRBD1. CDR1 and CDR2 (germline): LNHDA, SQIVND (reference sequence). Trimming removed 4 bases from V and 7 bases from J; junction bases left unmatched: 6. The CDR3 sequence is 15 residues long.

The rearrangement uses TRBV11-1 and TRBJ1-5, with D perhaps TRBD1 (6 bases). Germline values: CDR1 SGHAT, CDR2 FQDESV (reference sequence). The ends were cut back, 0 bases at V and 0 bases at J, with 12 bases in the middle. CDR3 length equals 17 residues. The CDR3 loop is CASSLAHTGNSNQPQHF. DNA for the CDR3: TGTGCCAGCAGCTTAGCGCACACAGGGAATAGCAATCAGCCCCAGCATTTT.

This clone was found once. This chain uses TRBV5-1 with TRBJ1-2, with D possibly TRBD1 on 5 matching bases. Germline assignment: CDR1 SGHRS and CDR2 YFSETQ. The V end was cut by 4 bases, the J end by 3 bases, with 10 bases between. This CDR3 has 13 amino acids. The DNA for the CDR3 is TGCGCCAGCAGCGTGACAGCTTACTATGGCTACACCTTC. Translation: CASSVTAYYGYTF.

The chain is built from TRBV2 and TRBJ2-6; TRBD2 is a possible D gene (5 bases). Looked up from germline, CDR1 is SNHLY and CDR2 is FYNNEI. V was trimmed by 5 bases and J by 2 bases, leaving 13 bases between them. This CDR3 contains 16 residues. CDR3 in DNA: TGTGCCAGCAGTCTCTCATTCGGGGCTGGGGCCAACGTCCTGACTTTC. Encoded protein: CASSLSFGAGANVLTF.

The V call is TRBV6-5, the J call TRBJ1-1, with TRBD1 matching 8 bases. Unmatched junction bases numbered 3, after V lost 5 bases and J lost 1 base. This CDR3 comprises 14 residues. Germline CDR1 is MNHEY and CDR2 is SVGAGI. Here the CDR3 DNA reads TGTGCCAGCAGTCTACAGGGGGAGAACACTGAAGCTTTCTTT. Translating it yields CASSLQGENTEAFF.

This clone came up a few times. The chain has TRBV6-1 and TRBJ2-4; 7 nucleotides align to TRBD1. The V segment lost 7 bases and the J segment 5 bases; nucleotides outside the gene matches: 8. CDR1 MNHNS and CDR2 SASEGT come from the germline V gene. The CDR3 extends over 14 amino acids. The CDR3 bases are TGTGCCAGCATGAGACAGGGAGAGGAAAACATTCAGTACTTC. It is translated as CASMRQGEENIQYF.

The chain carries TRBV30 and TRBJ2-7, with 7 bases aligning to TRBD1. Germline lookup yields CDR1 GTSNPN and CDR2 SVGIG (reference sequence). This CDR3 contains 17 residues. The J segment lost 6 bases and the V segment lost 0 bases, leaving 17 bases of the junction unmatched. The CDR3 coding sequence is TGTGCCTGGAGTGTTCGACAGGGAACCTTCTTGGATGCCGAGCAGTACTTC. Protein sequence: CAWSVRQGTFLDAEQYF.